This T cell receptor beta chain was profiled in a study of CD8+ T cells in alopecia areata. Findings and caveats of the study: Persistence of many expanded lesional clones was seen in scalp and blood during tofacitinib. Clonality was higher in lesional than normal scalp, especially in alopecia totalis/universalis.

Treatment described: oral pan-JAK inhibitor, 5-10 mg twice daily. Worth noting for this clone: Its antigen is not identified.

CDR3 size: 15 residues. Trimming took off 5 bases at V and 0 bases at J, with 11 bases between the two ends. The germline V gene has CDR1 MNHEY and CDR2 SVGAGI. Sequencing used cDNA as its template, made by extracting RNA and reverse transcribing it. Here immunoSEQ multiplex PCR was the method, and the copy in TCRdb shows in-frame clones only, minus some. The table has some 170,000 clones, roughly 50% seen once. This clonotype was obtained from a human donor with alopecia areata. The J gene is TRBJ2-1, the V gene TRBV6-5; D remains ambiguous. The starting material was CD4+ T cells sorted from blood, obtained between weeks 55 and 70, from a patient treated with tofacitinib. For the CDR3, the DNA is TGTGCCAGCAGTCCGGATATGGACTCCTACAATGAGCAGTTCTTC. Translation gives CASSPDMDSYNEQFF.